This T cell receptor (beta chain) emerged from a study of cytomegalovirus exposure and HLA in healthy donors. Whole-study results and caveats: A later analysis showed that HLA-associated TCR beta chains had undergone more clonal expansion than equally common others. Roughly uniform depth of sequencing across donors was assumed in presence/absence analyses.

V was trimmed by 1 base and J by 3 bases, leaving 7 bases between them. The CDR3 spans 14 residues. CDR1 and CDR2 from the germline V gene are SGHTA and FQGNSA. Note on this clone: Its antigen is not known. At the DNA level, this CDR3 is encoded by other sequences in the same sample as well.

13 Jbeta primers and 60 Vbeta primers were used for the PCR. Source study methods: Later analysis identified 88 million or so unique TCR beta chains, some 10 million shared. Some clones are missing from TCRdb's copy, which holds only in-frame ones; the method was immunoSEQ multiplex PCR. D and trimming were read from the DNA, whereas the V and J calls and clone size are those reported in that table. The data contain roughly 110,000 clones, roughly 74% of them singletons. The sample was PBMCs. This rearrangement joins TRBV7-2 to TRBJ2-1; perhaps TRBD1 as D (6 bases). The clonotype was recovered from a man aged 35-49 years in good health and CMV-seronegative. The DNA for the CDR3 is TGTGCCAGCAGCTTAGAAGGGGGCTACAATGAGCAGTTCTTC. This translates into CASSLEGGYNEQFF.